This T cell receptor beta chain is drawn from a study of blood T cell repertoires in COVID-19 (dated by TCRdb to about 2020). Background on the whole study: Collaborator samples came from the United States, Italy and Spain and covered acute and convalescent phases of COVID-19. The samples were drawn from the first 160 participants of the ongoing ImmuneRACE study and from over 950 subjects provided by 6 global collaborators. The repertoires were released in a freely available public database intended as a resource for research on the immune response to SARS-CoV-2. Where HLA class I and class II types were available, the types were taken from metadata supplied by the sample provider, not from assay-based typing. Subjects who had been exposed to COVID-19, were actively infected with it, or had recovered from it provided the deeply sampled blood TCRbeta repertoires that made up the dataset. Nearly every sample came with metadata listing a de-identified subject ID, COVID-19 status, age in years and sex. The prospective study material was composed of cDNA or gDNA derived from T cells, B-cell-depleted T cells, or PBMCs.

Whole blood was collected in K2EDTA tubes by collaborating institutions according to the institutions' own protocols. Collaborator samples were shipped for TCRbeta analysis as frozen whole blood, isolated PBMCs, or DNA extracted from either sample type. To note about this clone: No antigen is known for it. Within one base of it there is no much larger clone, and no base qualities were kept.

In the germline V gene, CDR1 corresponds to LGHNA and CDR2 to YNFKEQ. Measured from the cysteine to the phenylalanine, the CDR3 is 15 residues long. The kept DNA is CDR3 alone, 45 bases in frame from the first base. The germline ends are 10 bases apart after V is trimmed by 0 bases and J by 2 bases. Study-wide findings and limitations: How much clinical and demographic metadata was included differed by source and by participant, and the metadata was provided uncurated.

TCRbeta CDR3 regions were amplified from genomic DNA by means of the immunoSEQ Assay, a bias-controlled multiplex PCR. On the authors' methods: Nucleated cell counts per sample were estimated from amplification of reference gene primers within the assay. To quantify the absolute abundance of each unique TCRbeta CDR3 rearrangement, sequence reads were collapsed and filtered. Productive Simpson clonality was computed per sample as the square root of Simpson's diversity index over productive rearrangements. Not all clones reach the TCRdb copy of this immuneACCESS table, which keeps in-frame sequences only. Checked studies attribute under half of the gap to unresolved V genes and leave the rest unexplained. V and J calls and clone size come straight from that table; D and trimming were deduced from the DNA. This sample gives about 65,000 clones in total; 81% of them show up just once. The ten largest make up more than 12% of the sample.

The sequencing sample was made of peripheral blood. The sequence was obtained from a man of 80 years or more with acute or convalescent COVID-19. The sequence is built from TRBV4-2 and TRBJ2-5, with the D gene not confidently named. The DNA sequence reads TGTGCCAGCAGCCAAGACGGTGAACCGCAAGAGACCCAGTACTTC. Its product reads: CASSQDGEPQETQYF.